The sequence of this TCR beta chain was determined in a study of T cells in Graves' hyperthyroidism and ophthalmopathy. As for the study in general: Sampling of peripheral blood happened at initial diagnosis, prior to any treatment.

Template material for amplifying TCR beta CDR3 regions consisted of RNA transcripts. The HTBI primer set served for first-round RT-PCR of the TCR CDR3. MiXCR, applied by TCRdb to the multiplex PCR reads, yields one record per CDR3 protein. The table lists 370,000 or so distinct CDR3 sequences, about 15% of them singletons. CDR3 length: 15 amino acids. The V and J ends lost 6 bases and 0 bases respectively, with 12 bases between them. Per the germline V gene, CDR1 is LGHNA and CDR2 is YNFKEQ. This clonotype was seen only a few times. Researchers barred patients who had uncontrolled infection, other autoimmune disease, pregnancy or lactation.

This receptor was obtained from a woman under 30 with Graves' hyperthyroidism that later progressed to Graves' ophthalmopathy. This chain uses TRBV4-2 with TRBJ2-1, with D perhaps matching TRBD1 (5 bases). Sequencing was carried out using blood. The CDR3: CASSRQWSSYNEQFF. CDR3 coding DNA: TGTGCCAGCAGTCGACAGTGGAGCTCCTACAATGAGCAGTTCTTC.